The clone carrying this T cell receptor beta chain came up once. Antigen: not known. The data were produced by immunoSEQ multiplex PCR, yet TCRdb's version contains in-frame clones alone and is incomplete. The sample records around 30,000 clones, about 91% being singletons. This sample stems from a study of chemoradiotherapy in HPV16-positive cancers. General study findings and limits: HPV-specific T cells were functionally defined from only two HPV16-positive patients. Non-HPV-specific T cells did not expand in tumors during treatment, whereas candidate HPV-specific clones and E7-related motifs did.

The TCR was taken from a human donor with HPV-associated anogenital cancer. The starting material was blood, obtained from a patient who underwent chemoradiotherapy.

The CDR3 loop is CASSFYRGDYGYTF. In nucleotides, the CDR3 is TGTGCCAGCAGTTTTTACAGGGGAGACTATGGCTACACCTTC. The chain recombines TRBV6-5 with TRBJ1-2; 7 bases align to TRBD1. The CDR3 runs 14 residues. Germline V gene sequence: CDR1 MNHEY, CDR2 SVGAGI. The V and J ends lost 4 bases and 3 bases, in that order; junction bases with no gene match: 5.